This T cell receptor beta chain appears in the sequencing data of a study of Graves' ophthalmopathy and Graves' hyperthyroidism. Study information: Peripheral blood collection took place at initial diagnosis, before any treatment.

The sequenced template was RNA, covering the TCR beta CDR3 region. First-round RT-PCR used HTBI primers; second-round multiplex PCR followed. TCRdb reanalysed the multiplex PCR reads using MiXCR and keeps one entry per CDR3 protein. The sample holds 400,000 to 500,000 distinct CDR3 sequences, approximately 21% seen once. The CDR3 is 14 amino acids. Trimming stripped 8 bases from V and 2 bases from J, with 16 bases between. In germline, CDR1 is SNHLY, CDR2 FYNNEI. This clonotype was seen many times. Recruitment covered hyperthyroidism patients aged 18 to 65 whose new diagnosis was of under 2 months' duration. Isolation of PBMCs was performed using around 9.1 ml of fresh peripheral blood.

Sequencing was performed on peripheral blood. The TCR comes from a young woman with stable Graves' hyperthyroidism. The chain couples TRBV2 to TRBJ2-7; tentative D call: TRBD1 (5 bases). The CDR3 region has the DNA TGTGCCAGCTGCGACAGTAAACTAACCTACGAGCAGTACTTC. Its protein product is CASCDSKLTYEQYF. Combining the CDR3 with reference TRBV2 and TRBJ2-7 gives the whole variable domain EPEVTQTPSHQVTQMGQEVILRCVPISNHLYFYWYRQILGQKVEFLVSFYNNEISEKSEIFDDQFSVERPDGSNFTLKIRSTKLEDSAMYFCASCDSKLTYEQYFGPGTRLTVT.